This T cell receptor (beta chain) derives from a study of blood T cell repertoires in COVID-19. The germline CDR1 and CDR2 sequences are GTSNPN and SVGIG (reference sequence). This CDR3 has 10 amino acids. The V end was cut by 3 bases, the J end by 6 bases, with 4 bases between. TCRdb's copy holds only in-frame clones and misses some; the assay was immunoSEQ multiplex PCR. Of around 250,000 clones detected, 85% to 90% appear once; the ten largest clones hold 3.6%. The clonotype was recovered from a man younger than 30 with active or convalescent COVID-19. The sample taken for sequencing was peripheral blood. The genes are TRBV30 and TRBJ2-3, with D unresolved. The CDR3 nucleotides read TGTGCCTGGAGACGGGATACGCAGTATTTT. Translating it yields CAWRRDTQYF.